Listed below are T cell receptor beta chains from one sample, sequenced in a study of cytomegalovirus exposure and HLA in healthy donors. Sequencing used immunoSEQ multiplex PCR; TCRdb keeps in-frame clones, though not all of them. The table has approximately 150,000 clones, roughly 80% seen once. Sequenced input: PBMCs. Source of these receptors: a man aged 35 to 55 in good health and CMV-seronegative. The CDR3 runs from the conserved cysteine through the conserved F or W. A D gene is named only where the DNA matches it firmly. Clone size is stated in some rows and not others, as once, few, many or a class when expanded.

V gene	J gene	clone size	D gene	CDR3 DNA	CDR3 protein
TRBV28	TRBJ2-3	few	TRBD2	TGTGCCAGCTCTGGGGGCGGGAGGTGGGTGCAGTATTTT	CASSGGGRWVQYF
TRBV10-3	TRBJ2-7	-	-	TGTGCCATCGCCTCGAGTGGCTACGAGCAGTACTTC	CAIASSGYEQYF
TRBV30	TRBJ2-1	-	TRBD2	TGTGCCGGCTCTAGCGGGGGGTACCCCAATGAGCAGTTCTTC	CAGSSGGYPNEQFF
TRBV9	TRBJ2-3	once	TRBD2	TGTGCCAGCAGCGCCCGACTAGCGGATAGCACAGATACGCAGTATTTT	CASSARLADSTDTQYF
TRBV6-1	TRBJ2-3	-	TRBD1	TGTGCCAGCAGTGGGGGGGGGACAGGGACAGATACGCAGTATTTT	CASSGGGTGTDTQYF
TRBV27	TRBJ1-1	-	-	TGTGCCAGCAGTTTATCTTACAGTTCCACTGAAGCTTTCTTT	CASSLSYSSTEAFF
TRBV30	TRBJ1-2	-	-	TGTGCCTGGAGTGTAGATCACCATCTAGGTGGTGGCTACACCTTC	CAWSVDHHLGGGYTF
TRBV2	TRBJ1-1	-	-	TGTGCCAGCACGCTCGGACAGATGAACACTGAAGCTTTCTTT	CASTLGQMNTEAFF
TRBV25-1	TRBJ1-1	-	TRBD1	TGTGCCAGCAGTGAACAGATCCGACAGGGGGCAGCTTTCTTT	CASSEQIRQGAAFF
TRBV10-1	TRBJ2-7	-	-	TGCGCCAGCAGTGAGAGGGGGAGTAGCTCCTACGAGCAGTACTTC	CASSERGSSSYEQYF
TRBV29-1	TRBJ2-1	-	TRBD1	TGCAGCGGGGGAGGCGGGACAGGGTACAATGAGCAGTTCTTC	CSGGGGTGYNEQFF